This entry lists 21 T cell receptor beta chains sequenced from one sample in a study of CD8 T cells in ankylosing spondylitis. Study findings and constraints: There was a TCR beta motif, made of several highly homologous variants, that appeared characteristic of ankylosing spondylitis blood.

No cognate antigen is known for these TCRs. TCRdb re-called the 5' RACE reads with MiXCR, one entry per CDR3 protein. This sample yields approximately 500,000 distinct CDR3 sequences, of which about 13% are seen a single time; under 7.5% belongs to the top ten. The material sequenced was blood, either unsorted or a sorted T cell fraction (not recorded which). The receptors derive from a male donor with ankylosing spondylitis.

J is TRBJ2-1 and V is TRBV7-2, with 8 bases that match TRBD2. Germline V lookup: CDR1 SGHTA, CDR2 FQGNSA. The ends lost 4 bases at V and 4 bases at J; junction bases unmatched: 6. This CDR3 is built from 15 residues. The CDR3 bases are TGTGCCAGCAGCTCGGGACTAGGAGGATACAATGAGCAGTTCTTC. It encodes CASSSGLGGYNEQFF.

The rearrangement links TRBV20-1 to TRBJ2-5; no definite D call. The V gene lost 0 bases and the J gene lost 1 base, with 9 bases spanning the gap. This CDR3 contains 14 residues. Germline CDR1 reads DFQATT; CDR2 reads SNEGSKA (reference sequence). The CDR3 is CSARDENTQETQYF. CDR3 coding DNA: TGCAGTGCTAGAGATGAAAACACCCAAGAGACCCAGTACTTC.

This chain joins TRBV5-1 and TRBJ2-7; D gene unclear. CDR1 is SGHRS and CDR2 is YFSETQ in the germline V gene. The CDR3 loop spans 13 amino acids. CDR3 sequence (DNA): TGCGCCAGCAGCTTGGCTCCACTCTACGAGCAGCACGTC. It specifies CASSLAPLYEQHV.

The chain has TRBV10-3 and TRBJ1-2, with 8 bases identical to TRBD1. The CDR3 length is 14 residues. V lost 4 bases to trimming and J lost 7 bases; unmatched junction nucleotides: 8. CDR1 is ENHRY and CDR2 is SYGVKD in the germline V gene. CDR3 coding DNA: TGTGCCATCAGTGTACAGGGGGTCCCGAGTGGCTACACCTTC. Protein: CAISVQGVPSGYTF.

The chain carries TRBV9 and TRBJ2-7, with 9 positions matching TRBD2. V lost 0 bases to trimming and J lost 2 bases; unmatched junction nucleotides: 6. Germline V CDR1 and CDR2: SGDLS, YYNGEE. The CDR3 consists of 16 residues. CDR3 DNA: TGTGCCAGCAGCGTAGTGGCGGGAGGGCCAACCTACGAGCAGTACTTC. It specifies CASSVVAGGPTYEQYF.

J is TRBJ2-7 and V is TRBV20-1; 9 bases map to TRBD2. Looked up from germline, CDR1 is DFQATT and CDR2 is SNEGSKA (reference sequence). The CDR3 runs to 16 residues. J was trimmed by 1 base and V by 3 bases; bases with no gene match: 10. The CDR3 spells CSARDPRAGGSYEQYV. Written as DNA, the CDR3 is TGCAGTGCTAGGGACCCCCGGGCGGGAGGGTCCTACGAGCAGTACGTC.

A few counts support this clonotype. The rearrangement links TRBV5-6 to TRBJ2-7; TRBD2 matches 7 bases. CDR1 is SGHDT, CDR2 YYEEEE, per germline. The CDR3 runs 12 residues. V shed 5 bases and J 7 bases; nucleotides not matched to a gene: 6. The chain's CDR3 is CASSLKGGEQYV. Here the CDR3 DNA reads TGTGCCAGCAGTCTAAAGGGAGGGGAGCAGTACGTC.

Only a few counts were recorded for this clonotype. This chain joins TRBV7-6 and TRBJ2-7; a possible D gene is TRBD2 (5 bases). The V end lost 4 bases, the J end lost 2 bases, and 12 bases lay between the germline ends. The CDR3 spans 14 residues. CDR1 and CDR2 (germline): SGHVS, FNYEAQ. CDR3 in amino acids: CASSSRLYPYEQYV. For the CDR3, the DNA is TGTGCCAGCAGCTCCCGACTATACCCCTACGAGCAGTACGTC.

A few counts support this clonotype. The chain links TRBV20-1 to TRBJ2-5; D not certain. V lost 3 bases to trimming and J lost 3 bases, with 8 bases between them. In germline, CDR1 is DFQATT, CDR2 SNEGSKA (reference sequence). This CDR3 has 12 residues. The CDR3 sequence: CSASWVEETQYF. The CDR3, as DNA: TGCAGTGCTAGTTGGGTAGAAGAGACCCAGTACTTC.

The chain joins TRBV29-1 to TRBJ1-2; D ambiguous. CDR1 is SQVTM and CDR2 is ANQGSEA in the germline V gene. CDR3 length: 13 residues. Between the trimmed V and J ends, which lost 4 bases and 2 bases, there was a span of 11 bases. Written as DNA, the CDR3 is TGCAGCGTTGTCGCCAGGTGGAACTATGGCTACACCTTC. Encoded protein: CSVVARWNYGYTF.

In its sample, this clonotype was seen a few times. The genes are TRBV6-1 and TRBJ2-7; 7 positions agree with TRBD1. V gave up 4 bases and J gave up 7 bases; unmatched junction bases: 16. The CDR3 runs 16 residues. From germline, CDR1 is MNHNS and CDR2 SASEGT. The CDR3 DNA reads TGTGCCAGCAGTGCCTGGACAGGACCCCTAGGCGGAGAGCAGTACGTC. Its translation is CASSAWTGPLGGEQYV.

This clonotype has ten or more counts. The V gene is TRBV29-1, the J gene TRBJ2-3; D gene uncertain. CDR1 is SQVTM, CDR2 ANQGSEA, per germline. V lost 3 bases to trimming and J lost 4 bases, with 8 bases between them. This CDR3 has 12 amino acids. The CDR3 DNA sequence: TGCAGCGTTGAGACTGGGGCAGATACGCAGTATTTT. It translates to CSVETGADTQYF.

The CDR3 protein is CSARDSSTAGGGGKLFF. CDR3 bases: TGCAGTGCTAGAGATTCATCCACCGCAGGGGGCGGGGGAAAACTGTTTTTT. The chain joins TRBV20-1 to TRBJ1-4; TRBD1 aligns across 8 bases. The CDR3 loop spans 17 amino acids. Trimming at V came to 0 bases and at J to 10 bases, leaving 16 bases not matched to a gene. Germline V lookup: CDR1 DFQATT, CDR2 SNEGSKA (reference sequence).

This clonotype was counted only a few times. The V and J genes are TRBV3-1 and TRBJ2-1; 13 bases agree with TRBD2. The CDR3 is 16 residues long. Looked up from germline, CDR1 is LGHDT and CDR2 is YNNKEL (reference sequence). V lost 0 bases and J lost 10; bases outside the gene matches: 6. CDR3 nucleotide sequence: TGTGCCAGCAGCCAAGATCGGACTAGCGGGAGACGGGAGCAGTTCTTC. Translating gives CASSQDRTSGRREQFF.

This clonotype was recorded at least ten times. The genes are TRBV3-1 and TRBJ2-2; D may be TRBD1 (5 bases). The CDR3 length is 17 residues. V lost 0 bases to trimming and J lost 6 bases, with 17 bases between them. CDR1 is LGHDT, CDR2 YNNKEL, per germline (reference sequence). CDR3 protein: CASSQDLLGRESGELFF. CDR3 nucleotides: TGTGCCAGCAGCCAAGATCTACTGGGCAGGGAATCCGGGGAGCTGTTTTTT.

Concerning this clonotype itself: The junction and the germline gene differ at one end; a read error may be behind it. The chain recombines TRBV6-1 with TRBJ1-1, with D possibly TRBD1 on 5 matching bases. Per germline, CDR1 MNHNS and CDR2 SASEGT. The CDR3 contains 13 residues. The CDR3 DNA reads TGTGCCAGCAGTGAAGTGCCCAGGGACGGAGGGACTTTT. Protein: CASSEVPRDGGTF.

V is TRBV3-1 and J is TRBJ2-5, with D possibly TRBD2 on 5 matching bases. With 6 bases removed from V and 0 bases from J, the gap between germline ends came to 14 bases. The CDR3 spans 15 residues. The V gene's germline CDR1 is LGHDT and CDR2 YNNKEL (reference sequence). The DNA for the CDR3 is TGTGCCAGCAGTCGAGGACTGGGAAACCAAGAGACCCAGTACTTC. It yields the protein CASSRGLGNQETQYF.

The V and J genes are TRBV5-1 and TRBJ1-1; 8 nucleotides line up with TRBD1. V trimming: 0 bases; J trimming: 5 bases; junction bases outside the gene matches: 3. The CDR3 is 14 residues long. Germline values: CDR1 SGHRS, CDR2 YFSETQ. CDR3 in DNA: TGCGCCAGCAGCTTGGTGACAGGGGTAACTGAAGCTTTCTTT. It translates to CASSLVTGVTEAFF.

At least ten counts were recorded for this clonotype. V is TRBV29-1 and J is TRBJ2-5; possible D gene TRBD1, 5 bases. The germline gives CDR1 SQVTM, CDR2 ANQGSEA. Trimming removed 2 bases at V and 1 base at J, with 20 bases between. The CDR3 spans 17 residues. The CDR3 DNA reads as TGCAGCGTTGAATGGCAAACCCTTGGACACCTCCAAGAGACCCAGTACTTC. It codes for CSVEWQTLGHLQETQYF.

In its sample, this clonotype was seen many times. The V call is TRBV24-1, the J call TRBJ2-1; 8 bases are a match to TRBD1. This CDR3 contains 14 residues. V lost 9 bases to trimming and J lost 2 bases; unmatched junction nucleotides: 5. Germline CDR1 reads KGHDR; CDR2 reads SFDVKD. The chain's CDR3 is CATQDRATYNEQFF. CDR3 DNA sequence: TGTGCCACCCAGGACAGGGCAACCTACAATGAGCAGTTCTTC.

This clonotype was observed many times. The V gene is TRBV5-1, the J gene TRBJ1-1, with 7 bases that match TRBD1. The CDR3 extends over 15 amino acids. The germline gives CDR1 SGHRS, CDR2 YFSETQ. The V and J ends lost 0 bases and 6 bases, in that order; junction bases with no gene match: 8. CDR3 sequence: CASSLGGGDLAEAFF. CDR3 DNA sequence: TGCGCCAGCAGCTTGGGAGGGGGCGATTTGGCTGAAGCTTTCTTT.